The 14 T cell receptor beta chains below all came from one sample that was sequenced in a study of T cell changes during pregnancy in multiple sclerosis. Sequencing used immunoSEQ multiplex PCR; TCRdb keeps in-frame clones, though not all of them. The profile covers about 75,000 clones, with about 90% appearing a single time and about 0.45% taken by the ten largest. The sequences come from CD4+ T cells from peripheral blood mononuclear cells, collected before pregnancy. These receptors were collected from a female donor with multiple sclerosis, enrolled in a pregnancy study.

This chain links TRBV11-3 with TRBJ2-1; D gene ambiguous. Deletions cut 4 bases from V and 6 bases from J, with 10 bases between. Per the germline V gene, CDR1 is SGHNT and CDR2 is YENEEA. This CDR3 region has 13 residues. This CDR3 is CASSSSISNEQFF. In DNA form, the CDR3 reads TGTGCCAGCAGCTCGAGCATTAGCAATGAGCAGTTCTTC.

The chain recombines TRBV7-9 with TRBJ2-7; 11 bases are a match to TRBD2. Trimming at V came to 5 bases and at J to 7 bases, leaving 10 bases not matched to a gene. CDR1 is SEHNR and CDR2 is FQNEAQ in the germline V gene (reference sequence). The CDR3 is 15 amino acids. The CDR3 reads CASSLGTSGAREQYF. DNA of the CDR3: TGTGCCAGCAGCCTAGGGACTAGCGGAGCTCGGGAGCAGTACTTC.

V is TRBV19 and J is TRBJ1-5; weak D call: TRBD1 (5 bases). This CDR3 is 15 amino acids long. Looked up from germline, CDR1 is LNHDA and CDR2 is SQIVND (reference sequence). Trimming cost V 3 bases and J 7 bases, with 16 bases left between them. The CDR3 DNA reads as TGTGCCAGTAGTATCCCGGGCAGGGCTGGGCAGCCCCAGCATTTT. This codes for CASSIPGRAGQPQHF.

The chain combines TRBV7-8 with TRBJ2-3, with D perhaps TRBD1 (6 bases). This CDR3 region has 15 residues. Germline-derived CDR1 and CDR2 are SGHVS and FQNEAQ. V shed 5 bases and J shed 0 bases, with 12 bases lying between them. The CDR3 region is CASSVQGTSTDTQYF. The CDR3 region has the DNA TGTGCCAGCAGCGTACAGGGCACTAGCACAGATACGCAGTATTTT.

CDR3 protein: CASSPLAGLNTEAFF. The CDR3, as DNA: TGTGCCAGCTCACCATTAGCCGGATTGAACACTGAAGCTTTCTTT. This sequence joins TRBV18 and TRBJ1-1; D not resolved. Germline V gene data show CDR1 as KGHSH and CDR2 as LQKENI. CDR3 length: 15 amino acids. The V gene lost 2 bases and the J gene lost 0 bases, with 10 bases spanning the gap.

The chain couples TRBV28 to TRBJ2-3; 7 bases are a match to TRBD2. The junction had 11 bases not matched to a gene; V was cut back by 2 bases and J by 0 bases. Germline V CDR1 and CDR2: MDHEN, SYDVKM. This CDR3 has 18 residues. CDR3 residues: CASSLRSWRAGSTDTQYF. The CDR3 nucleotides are TGTGCCAGCAGTTTAAGGTCATGGCGAGCGGGGAGCACAGATACGCAGTATTTT.

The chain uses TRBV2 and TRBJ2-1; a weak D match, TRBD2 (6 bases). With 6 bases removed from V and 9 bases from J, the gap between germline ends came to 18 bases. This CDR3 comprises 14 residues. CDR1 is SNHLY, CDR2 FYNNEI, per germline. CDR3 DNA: TGTGCCAGCAGCTTCGGGGAGGCTTGGGGTGAGCAGTTCTTC. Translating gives CASSFGEAWGEQFF.

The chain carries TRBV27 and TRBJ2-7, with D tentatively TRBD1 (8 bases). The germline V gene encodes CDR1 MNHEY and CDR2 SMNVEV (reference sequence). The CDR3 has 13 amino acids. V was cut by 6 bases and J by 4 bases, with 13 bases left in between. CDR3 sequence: CASRLQGGYEQYF. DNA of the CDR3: TGTGCCAGCAGGCTACAGGGGGGGTACGAGCAGTACTTC.

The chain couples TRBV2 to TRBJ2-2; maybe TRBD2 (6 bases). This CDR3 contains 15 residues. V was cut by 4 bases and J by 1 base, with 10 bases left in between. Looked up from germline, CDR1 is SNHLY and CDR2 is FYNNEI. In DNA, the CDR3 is TGTGCCAGCAGTGGACTAGTGGAGAACACCGGGGAGCTGTTTTTT. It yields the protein CASSGLVENTGELFF.

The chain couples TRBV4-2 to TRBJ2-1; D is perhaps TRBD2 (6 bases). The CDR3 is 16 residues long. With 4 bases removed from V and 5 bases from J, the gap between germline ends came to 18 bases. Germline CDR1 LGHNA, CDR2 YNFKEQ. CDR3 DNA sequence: TGTGCCAGCAGCCGAGTCCGGGACTCGGCCCACAATGAGCAGTTCTTC. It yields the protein CASSRVRDSAHNEQFF.

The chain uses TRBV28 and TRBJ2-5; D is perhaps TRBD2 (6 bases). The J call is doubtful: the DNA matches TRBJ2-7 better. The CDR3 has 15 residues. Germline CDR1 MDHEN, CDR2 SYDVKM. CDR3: CASSSAGTGNYEQYF. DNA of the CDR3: TGTGCCAGCAGTTCCGCCGGGACTGGCAACTACGAGCAGTACTTC.

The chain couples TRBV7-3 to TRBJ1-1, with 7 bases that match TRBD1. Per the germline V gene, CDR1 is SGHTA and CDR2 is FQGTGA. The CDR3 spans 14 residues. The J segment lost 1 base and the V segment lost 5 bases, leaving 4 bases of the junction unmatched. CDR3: CASSAGTANTEAFF. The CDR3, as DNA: TGTGCCAGCAGCGCGGGGACAGCGAACACTGAAGCTTTCTTT.

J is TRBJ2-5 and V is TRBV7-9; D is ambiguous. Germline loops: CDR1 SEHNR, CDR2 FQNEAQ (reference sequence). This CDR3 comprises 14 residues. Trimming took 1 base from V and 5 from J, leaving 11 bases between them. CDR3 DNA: TGTGCCAGCAGCTTAGAGACTGGCTGGGAGACCCAGTACTTC. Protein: CASSLETGWETQYF.

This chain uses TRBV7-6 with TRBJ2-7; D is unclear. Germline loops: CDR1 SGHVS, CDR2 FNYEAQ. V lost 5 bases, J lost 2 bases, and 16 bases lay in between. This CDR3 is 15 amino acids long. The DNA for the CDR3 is TGTGCCAGCAGCACCCAGGAAGGTATTACCTACGAGCAGTACTTC. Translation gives CASSTQEGITYEQYF.